These 13 T cell receptor beta chains share one sample of origin, sequenced in a study of T-cell reconstitution after alpha-beta-depleted transplantation in children. Unique molecular identifiers were incorporated during preparation of the TCRbeta library. MiXCR, applied by TCRdb to the PCR reads, yields one record per CDR3 protein. This repertoire shows roughly 420,000 distinct CDR3 sequences, roughly 17% found once; its top ten account for approximately 29%. The sample in question was PBMCs, mostly from graft donor cells, obtained 360 days after TCRalphabeta/CD19-depleted stem cell transplant. The receptor set was obtained from a boy under three years old who had a stem cell transplant for Wiskott-Aldrich syndrome, so the T cells may come from the graft donor.

The rearrangement links TRBV3-1 to TRBJ2-6, with D perhaps TRBD2 (5 bases). This CDR3 is built from 15 residues. Looked up from germline, CDR1 is LGHDT and CDR2 is YNNKEL (reference sequence). The germline V and J ends were trimmed by 1 base and 3 bases, with 7 bases remaining between them. CDR3 coding DNA: TGTGCCAGCAGCCAAGCGGGATTTGGGGCCAACGTCCTGACTTTC. As protein: CASSQAGFGANVLTF. Looking up the rest from reference TRBV3-1 and TRBJ2-6 gives the full variable domain: DTAVSQTPKYLVTQMGNDKSIKCEQNLGHDTMYWYKQDSKKFLKIMFSYNNKELIINETVPNRFSPKSPDKAHLNLHINSLELGDSAVYFCASSQAGFGANVLTFGAGSRLTVL.

This clonotype showed up many times. J is TRBJ2-7 and V is TRBV7-9; D may be TRBD1 (6 bases). There are 12 residues in the CDR3. The V gene's germline CDR1 is SEHNR and CDR2 FQNEAQ (reference sequence). V lost 6 bases and J 3 bases, leaving 9 bases between the germline ends. CDR3 in amino acids: CASSVGGYEQYF. The CDR3 coding sequence is TGTGCCAGCAGTGTAGGGGGCTACGAGCAGTACTTC.

This CDR3 reads CSASAASSYEQYF. The CDR3 DNA sequence: TGCAGTGCTAGTGCTGCTAGCTCCTACGAGCAGTACTTC. This chain uses TRBV20-1 with TRBJ2-7; D unresolved. Germline CDR1 is DFQATT and CDR2 is SNEGSKA (reference sequence). V lost 3 bases and J lost 0, with 9 bases in between. There are 13 residues in the CDR3.

The CDR3 loop reads CASSLGISGSVEDTQYF. The CDR3 nucleotides read TGCGCCAGCAGCTTGGGTATTAGCGGGAGTGTAGAGGATACGCAGTATTTT. This rearrangement joins TRBV5-1 to TRBJ2-3, with TRBD2 matching 9 bases. This CDR3 is built from 17 residues. V shed 0 bases, J shed 6 bases, and the junction held 11 bases outside the gene matches. Germline V CDR1 and CDR2: SGHRS, YFSETQ.

This clonotype was found many times. The V gene is TRBV15, the J gene TRBJ2-7; D remains ambiguous. The germline CDR1 and CDR2 sequences are LNHNV and YYDKDF (reference sequence). The CDR3 covers 13 residues. V was cut by 4 bases and J by 0 bases, with 7 bases left in between. CDR3 nucleotide sequence: TGTGCCACCAGCAAGGGTAGCTCCTACGAGCAGTACTTC. Translating gives CATSKGSSYEQYF.

V and J are TRBV29-1 and TRBJ2-1; 11 nucleotides agree with TRBD2. Germline V lookup: CDR1 SQVTM, CDR2 ANQGSEA. The junction had 16 bases not matched to a gene; V was cut back by 4 bases and J by 5 bases. CDR3 length: 18 residues. CDR3 DNA: TGCAGCGTTGTAGGTCGCGGGACTAGCGGAGCTATGGACAATGAGCAGTTCTTC. The encoded protein is CSVVGRGTSGAMDNEQFF.

This clonotype was found a few times. The chain couples TRBV6-1 to TRBJ2-2; 10 nucleotides line up with TRBD1. The germline CDR1 and CDR2 sequences are MNHNS and SASEGT. V lost 10 bases to trimming and J lost 1 base; unmatched junction nucleotides: 3. The CDR3 is made up of 14 amino acids. The CDR3 loop is CATWDRGNTGELFF. CDR3 bases: TGTGCCACCTGGGACAGGGGGAACACCGGGGAGCTGTTTTTT.

This clonotype was found a few times. The V gene is TRBV20-1, the J gene TRBJ2-7; TRBD2 is a possible D gene (6 bases). The CDR3 runs 15 residues. The germline V gene has CDR1 DFQATT and CDR2 SNEGSKA (reference sequence). Deletions cut 1 base from V and 3 bases from J, with 16 bases between. The CDR3 DNA follows: TGCAGTGCTAGAGGGAGGGAACATGATTACTACGAGCAGTACTTC. The encoded protein is CSARGREHDYYEQYF.

This clonotype appeared a few times. The chain recombines TRBV19 with TRBJ2-1; D is ambiguous. V was clipped by 0 bases and J by 5 bases, with 20 bases between them. This CDR3 spans 18 amino acids. CDR1 is LNHDA and CDR2 is SQIVND in the germline V gene (reference sequence). The CDR3 DNA sequence: TGTGCCAGTAGTATAGATCGCCCGCTTAGAGACGAGAACAATGAGCAGTTCTTC. This gives the protein CASSIDRPLRDENNEQFF.

The chain joins TRBV12-3 or TRBV12-4 to TRBJ1-5; 9 bases line up with TRBD1. The V segment lost 5 bases and the J segment 2 bases; nucleotides outside the gene matches: 7. This CDR3 is built from 16 residues. The CDR3 here is CASSHDRGIGNQPQHF. The CDR3 bases are TGTGCCAGCAGTCACGACAGGGGGATCGGCAATCAGCCCCAGCATTTT.

This clonotype appeared a few times. The V call is TRBV12-3 or TRBV12-4, the J call TRBJ2-2; 11 bases line up with TRBD1. CDR3 size: 17 residues. Trimming removed 4 bases from V and 4 bases from J; junction bases left unmatched: 8. The CDR3 sequence: CASSSLRTGGITGELFF. CDR3 bases: TGTGCCAGCAGTTCGCTACGGACAGGGGGCATCACCGGGGAGCTGTTTTTT.

The CDR3 here is CASSPPGLVGNYEQYF. CDR3 nucleotide sequence: TGTGCCAGCTCACCACCGGGACTAGTAGGGAATTACGAGCAGTACTTC. The chain couples TRBV18 to TRBJ2-7; TRBD2 matches 8 bases. The CDR3 has 16 residues. Per the germline V gene, CDR1 is KGHSH and CDR2 is LQKENI. V shed 0 bases and J 4 bases; nucleotides not matched to a gene: 8.

The chain employs TRBV20-1 and TRBJ2-5; D may correspond to TRBD1 or TRBD2 (5 bases each). The CDR3 totals 14 residues. The V end was cut by 2 bases, the J end by 1 base, with 11 bases between. Germline V gives CDR1 DFQATT, CDR2 SNEGSKA (reference sequence). The CDR3 is CSARNPGPQETQYF. The CDR3 bases are TGCAGTGCTAGAAATCCGGGACCCCAAGAGACCCAGTACTTC.